A selection of T cell receptor beta chains follows, all from one sample in a study of shared clonotypes between healthy human individuals. Sequenced by immunoSEQ multiplex PCR; TCRdb stores in-frame clones only, minus some. Of 1.4 million to 1.5 million clones in the sample, roughly 96% were seen once. Sequencing input: naive CD4+ T cells sorted from blood. The receptor source for this set is a young man in good health. Each CDR3 is given with its conserved first and last residue. A D gene is named only where the DNA matches it firmly. The size entry is marked missing in some rows and otherwise reads once, few, many or a size class.

J	D	size	V	DNA	CDR3
TRBJ2-1	NA	NA	TRBV2	TGTGCCAGCATGGGGGACCCCGGGCAGTTCTTC	CASMGDPGQFF
TRBJ1-3	NA	NA	TRBV6-1	TGTGCCAGCAGTGAAAGGGGAAACACCATATATTTT	CASSERGNTIYF
TRBJ2-7	NA	NA	TRBV18	TGTGCCAGCTCACCACCGCGCGGACAATCCTACGAGCAGTACTTC	CASSPPRGQSYEQYF
TRBJ2-3	TRBD2	once	TRBV19	TGTGCCAGTAGTCTAGTCGGCGGGAGCAGCACAGATACGCAGTATTTT	CASSLVGGSSTDTQYF
TRBJ2-1	TRBD2	NA	TRBV7-2	TGTGCCAGCAGCTTAATTAGCGGGAGTAGCAATGAGCAGTTCTTC	CASSLISGSSNEQFF
TRBJ2-5	TRBD1	NA	TRBV7-3	TGTGCCAGCAGTTCTGGACAGGGTTCTCAAGAGACCCAGTACTTC	CASSSGQGSQETQYF
TRBJ2-7	NA	NA	TRBV19	TGTGCCAGTAGTCAGCGCAGAACGGACGAGCAGTACTTC	CASSQRRTDEQYF
TRBJ2-6	NA	NA	TRBV7-9	TGTGCCAGCAGCCGGAGGGTTTCTGGGGCCAACGTCCTGACTTTC	CASSRRVSGANVLTF
TRBJ2-5	TRBD1	NA	TRBV6-5	TGTGCCAGCAGTACGACAGGGATTTTAGAGACCCAGTACTTC	CASSTTGILETQYF
TRBJ2-2	NA	NA	TRBV9	TGTGCCAGCAGCGTAGGGGGGAAGGGGTTGAGCACCGGGGAGCTGTTTTTT	CASSVGGKGLSTGELFF
TRBJ1-5	NA	NA	TRBV10-2	TGCGCCAGCATGGGGGGTGCCAATCAGCCCCAGCATTTT	CASMGGANQPQHF